These T cell receptor beta chains were read from a single sample in a study of CD8 T cells in Susac syndrome. TCRdb analysed the immunoSEQ multiplex PCR reads with MiXCR anew, one entry per CDR3 protein. This table has roughly 200,000 distinct CDR3 sequences, about 95% appearing once. The sequenced sample consisted of CD4+ T cells from PBMCs. The source of these receptors is a human donor with multiple sclerosis. Each CDR3 is given with its conserved first and last residue. A D gene is named only where the DNA matches it firmly. Clone size is not always given. Where it is, it says once, few, many or a class for expanded clones.

>TRBV2|.|TRBJ2-6|.
TGTGCCAGCAGTCTAGAACCGACCAACTCTGGGGCCAACGTCCTGACTTTC
CASSLEPTNSGANVLTF
>TRBV20-1|.|TRBJ2-1|.
TGCAGTGCCCTGCGGGGATTCGACAATGAGCAGTTCTTC
CSALRGFDNEQFF
>TRBV20-1|.|TRBJ2-5|.
TGCAGTGCTAGAGATGAGACCCAGTACTTC
CSARDETQYF
>TRBV7-2|.|TRBJ1-2|.
TGTGCCAGCAGCCCCAAAACCGGGGACGGCTATGGCTACACCTTC
CASSPKTGDGYGYTF
>TRBV29-1|.|TRBJ1-1|.
TGCAGCGTTTTAGGAGGGGAAACTGAAGCTTTCTTT
CSVLGGETEAFF
>TRBV29-1|.|TRBJ1-5|.
TGCAGCGTTTCGACTTCTGGGGATAGCAATCAGCCCCAGCATTTT
CSVSTSGDSNQPQHF
>TRBV7-8|.|TRBJ2-1|.
TGTGCCAGCAGCTTAGGGAGGGTCAGGGAGCAGTTCTTC
CASSLGRVREQFF
>TRBV15|.|TRBJ2-3|.
TGTGCCACCAGCAGGGACAGCCGTGCAGATACGCAGTATTTT
CATSRDSRADTQYF
>TRBV29-1|.|TRBJ1-1|.
TGCAGCGGACTTTATGAGGGTTGGGGCACTGAAGCTTTCTTT
CSGLYEGWGTEAFF
>TRBV6-5|.|TRBJ1-1|.
TGTGCCAGCAGTCCCTGGACGGAAAACACTGAAGCTTTCTTT
CASSPWTENTEAFF
>TRBV3-1|.|TRBJ2-3|once
TGTGCCAGCAGCCGTGGGACGCTCGGTTTCACAGATACGCAGTATTTT
CASSRGTLGFTDTQYF
>TRBV29-1|.|TRBJ1-1|.
TGCAGCGGCGTCCGTTCGGCGGGGAACACTGAAGCTTTCTTT
CSGVRSAGNTEAFF
>TRBV7-9|.|TRBJ2-2|.
TGTGCCAGCAGCCCCTTAACCTGGTCCACCGGGGAGCTGTTTTTT
CASSPLTWSTGELFF
>TRBV3-1|.|TRBJ2-7|.
TGTGCCAGCAGCCGCCAGTCTGACAGCTCCTACGAGCAGTACTTC
CASSRQSDSSYEQYF
>TRBV29-1|TRBD1|TRBJ1-2|.
TGCGGCGTGTCGGACAGGCCCCTCGGCTTC
CGVSDRPLGF
>TRBV4-1|TRBD2|TRBJ2-4|.
TGCGCCAGCAGCCAAGAACGGCTAGCGGGGGACCTAGCCAAAAACATTCAGTACTTC
CASSQERLAGDLAKNIQYF
>TRBV29-1|TRBD1|TRBJ2-1|.
TGCAGCGGCAGGGACAGGGGGCCTACGGAGCAGTTCTTC
CSGRDRGPTEQFF
>TRBV30|TRBD1|TRBJ1-6|.
TGTGCCTCAGGACAGGGTGCCTCACCCCTCCACTTT
CASGQGASPLHF
>TRBV19|.|TRBJ2-7|.
TGTGCCAGTAGTTCTCTTCGGCAGCCGACCTCCTACGAGCAGTACTTC
CASSSLRQPTSYEQYF
>TRBV12-3/TRBV12-4|.|TRBJ2-7|few
TGTGCCAGCAGTTTAAGGGACACGTCCTACGAGCAGTACTTC
CASSLRDTSYEQYF
>TRBV11-2|.|TRBJ1-6|.
TGTGCCACCTCGTCCGGGAACTCACCCCTCCACTTT
CATSSGNSPLHF
>TRBV30|TRBD1|TRBJ1-3|.
TGTGCCTGGAGTTTATTTGGGACAGGGACCTACTCTGGAAACACCATATATTTT
CAWSLFGTGTYSGNTIYF
>TRBV6-1|TRBD1|TRBJ2-7|.
TGTGCCAGCAGGAGGGGGCTGAGCTCCTACGAGCAGTACTTC
CASRRGLSSYEQYF
>TRBV18|TRBD2|TRBJ2-5|.
TGTGCCAGCTCCGGGGGGTTCCAAGAGACCCAGTACTTC
CASSGGFQETQYF
>TRBV27|.|TRBJ2-5|.
TGTGCCAGCAGTTTACCGGGCAGGCAAGAGACCCAGTACTTC
CASSLPGRQETQYF
>TRBV6-5|.|TRBJ2-5|.
TGTGCCAGCCGACACCAAACGTCAGGAAGCGAGACCCAGTACTTC
CASRHQTSGSETQYF
>TRBV20-1|TRBD2|TRBJ2-1|.
TGCAGTGCTCGCCGGGAGGAGGACAATGAGCAGTTCTTC
CSARREEDNEQFF
>TRBV20-1|.|TRBJ1-1|.
TGCAGTGCGGTTGTGCTTCCCGGGGAACGCACTGAAGCTTTCTTT
CSAVVLPGERTEAFF
>TRBV20-1|TRBD1|TRBJ1-5|.
TGCAGTGCCCGAAAACAGGGGGCGAGCAATCAGCCCCAGCATTTT
CSARKQGASNQPQHF
>TRBV12-3/TRBV12-4|.|TRBJ1-5|.
TGTGCCAGCAGTACCAGCGATAGCAATCAGCCCCAGCATTTT
CASSTSDSNQPQHF
>TRBV9|.|TRBJ2-7|.
TGTGCCAGCAGCGTAAAAGGTGGAGCGGGCCCCTACGAGCAGTACTTC
CASSVKGGAGPYEQYF